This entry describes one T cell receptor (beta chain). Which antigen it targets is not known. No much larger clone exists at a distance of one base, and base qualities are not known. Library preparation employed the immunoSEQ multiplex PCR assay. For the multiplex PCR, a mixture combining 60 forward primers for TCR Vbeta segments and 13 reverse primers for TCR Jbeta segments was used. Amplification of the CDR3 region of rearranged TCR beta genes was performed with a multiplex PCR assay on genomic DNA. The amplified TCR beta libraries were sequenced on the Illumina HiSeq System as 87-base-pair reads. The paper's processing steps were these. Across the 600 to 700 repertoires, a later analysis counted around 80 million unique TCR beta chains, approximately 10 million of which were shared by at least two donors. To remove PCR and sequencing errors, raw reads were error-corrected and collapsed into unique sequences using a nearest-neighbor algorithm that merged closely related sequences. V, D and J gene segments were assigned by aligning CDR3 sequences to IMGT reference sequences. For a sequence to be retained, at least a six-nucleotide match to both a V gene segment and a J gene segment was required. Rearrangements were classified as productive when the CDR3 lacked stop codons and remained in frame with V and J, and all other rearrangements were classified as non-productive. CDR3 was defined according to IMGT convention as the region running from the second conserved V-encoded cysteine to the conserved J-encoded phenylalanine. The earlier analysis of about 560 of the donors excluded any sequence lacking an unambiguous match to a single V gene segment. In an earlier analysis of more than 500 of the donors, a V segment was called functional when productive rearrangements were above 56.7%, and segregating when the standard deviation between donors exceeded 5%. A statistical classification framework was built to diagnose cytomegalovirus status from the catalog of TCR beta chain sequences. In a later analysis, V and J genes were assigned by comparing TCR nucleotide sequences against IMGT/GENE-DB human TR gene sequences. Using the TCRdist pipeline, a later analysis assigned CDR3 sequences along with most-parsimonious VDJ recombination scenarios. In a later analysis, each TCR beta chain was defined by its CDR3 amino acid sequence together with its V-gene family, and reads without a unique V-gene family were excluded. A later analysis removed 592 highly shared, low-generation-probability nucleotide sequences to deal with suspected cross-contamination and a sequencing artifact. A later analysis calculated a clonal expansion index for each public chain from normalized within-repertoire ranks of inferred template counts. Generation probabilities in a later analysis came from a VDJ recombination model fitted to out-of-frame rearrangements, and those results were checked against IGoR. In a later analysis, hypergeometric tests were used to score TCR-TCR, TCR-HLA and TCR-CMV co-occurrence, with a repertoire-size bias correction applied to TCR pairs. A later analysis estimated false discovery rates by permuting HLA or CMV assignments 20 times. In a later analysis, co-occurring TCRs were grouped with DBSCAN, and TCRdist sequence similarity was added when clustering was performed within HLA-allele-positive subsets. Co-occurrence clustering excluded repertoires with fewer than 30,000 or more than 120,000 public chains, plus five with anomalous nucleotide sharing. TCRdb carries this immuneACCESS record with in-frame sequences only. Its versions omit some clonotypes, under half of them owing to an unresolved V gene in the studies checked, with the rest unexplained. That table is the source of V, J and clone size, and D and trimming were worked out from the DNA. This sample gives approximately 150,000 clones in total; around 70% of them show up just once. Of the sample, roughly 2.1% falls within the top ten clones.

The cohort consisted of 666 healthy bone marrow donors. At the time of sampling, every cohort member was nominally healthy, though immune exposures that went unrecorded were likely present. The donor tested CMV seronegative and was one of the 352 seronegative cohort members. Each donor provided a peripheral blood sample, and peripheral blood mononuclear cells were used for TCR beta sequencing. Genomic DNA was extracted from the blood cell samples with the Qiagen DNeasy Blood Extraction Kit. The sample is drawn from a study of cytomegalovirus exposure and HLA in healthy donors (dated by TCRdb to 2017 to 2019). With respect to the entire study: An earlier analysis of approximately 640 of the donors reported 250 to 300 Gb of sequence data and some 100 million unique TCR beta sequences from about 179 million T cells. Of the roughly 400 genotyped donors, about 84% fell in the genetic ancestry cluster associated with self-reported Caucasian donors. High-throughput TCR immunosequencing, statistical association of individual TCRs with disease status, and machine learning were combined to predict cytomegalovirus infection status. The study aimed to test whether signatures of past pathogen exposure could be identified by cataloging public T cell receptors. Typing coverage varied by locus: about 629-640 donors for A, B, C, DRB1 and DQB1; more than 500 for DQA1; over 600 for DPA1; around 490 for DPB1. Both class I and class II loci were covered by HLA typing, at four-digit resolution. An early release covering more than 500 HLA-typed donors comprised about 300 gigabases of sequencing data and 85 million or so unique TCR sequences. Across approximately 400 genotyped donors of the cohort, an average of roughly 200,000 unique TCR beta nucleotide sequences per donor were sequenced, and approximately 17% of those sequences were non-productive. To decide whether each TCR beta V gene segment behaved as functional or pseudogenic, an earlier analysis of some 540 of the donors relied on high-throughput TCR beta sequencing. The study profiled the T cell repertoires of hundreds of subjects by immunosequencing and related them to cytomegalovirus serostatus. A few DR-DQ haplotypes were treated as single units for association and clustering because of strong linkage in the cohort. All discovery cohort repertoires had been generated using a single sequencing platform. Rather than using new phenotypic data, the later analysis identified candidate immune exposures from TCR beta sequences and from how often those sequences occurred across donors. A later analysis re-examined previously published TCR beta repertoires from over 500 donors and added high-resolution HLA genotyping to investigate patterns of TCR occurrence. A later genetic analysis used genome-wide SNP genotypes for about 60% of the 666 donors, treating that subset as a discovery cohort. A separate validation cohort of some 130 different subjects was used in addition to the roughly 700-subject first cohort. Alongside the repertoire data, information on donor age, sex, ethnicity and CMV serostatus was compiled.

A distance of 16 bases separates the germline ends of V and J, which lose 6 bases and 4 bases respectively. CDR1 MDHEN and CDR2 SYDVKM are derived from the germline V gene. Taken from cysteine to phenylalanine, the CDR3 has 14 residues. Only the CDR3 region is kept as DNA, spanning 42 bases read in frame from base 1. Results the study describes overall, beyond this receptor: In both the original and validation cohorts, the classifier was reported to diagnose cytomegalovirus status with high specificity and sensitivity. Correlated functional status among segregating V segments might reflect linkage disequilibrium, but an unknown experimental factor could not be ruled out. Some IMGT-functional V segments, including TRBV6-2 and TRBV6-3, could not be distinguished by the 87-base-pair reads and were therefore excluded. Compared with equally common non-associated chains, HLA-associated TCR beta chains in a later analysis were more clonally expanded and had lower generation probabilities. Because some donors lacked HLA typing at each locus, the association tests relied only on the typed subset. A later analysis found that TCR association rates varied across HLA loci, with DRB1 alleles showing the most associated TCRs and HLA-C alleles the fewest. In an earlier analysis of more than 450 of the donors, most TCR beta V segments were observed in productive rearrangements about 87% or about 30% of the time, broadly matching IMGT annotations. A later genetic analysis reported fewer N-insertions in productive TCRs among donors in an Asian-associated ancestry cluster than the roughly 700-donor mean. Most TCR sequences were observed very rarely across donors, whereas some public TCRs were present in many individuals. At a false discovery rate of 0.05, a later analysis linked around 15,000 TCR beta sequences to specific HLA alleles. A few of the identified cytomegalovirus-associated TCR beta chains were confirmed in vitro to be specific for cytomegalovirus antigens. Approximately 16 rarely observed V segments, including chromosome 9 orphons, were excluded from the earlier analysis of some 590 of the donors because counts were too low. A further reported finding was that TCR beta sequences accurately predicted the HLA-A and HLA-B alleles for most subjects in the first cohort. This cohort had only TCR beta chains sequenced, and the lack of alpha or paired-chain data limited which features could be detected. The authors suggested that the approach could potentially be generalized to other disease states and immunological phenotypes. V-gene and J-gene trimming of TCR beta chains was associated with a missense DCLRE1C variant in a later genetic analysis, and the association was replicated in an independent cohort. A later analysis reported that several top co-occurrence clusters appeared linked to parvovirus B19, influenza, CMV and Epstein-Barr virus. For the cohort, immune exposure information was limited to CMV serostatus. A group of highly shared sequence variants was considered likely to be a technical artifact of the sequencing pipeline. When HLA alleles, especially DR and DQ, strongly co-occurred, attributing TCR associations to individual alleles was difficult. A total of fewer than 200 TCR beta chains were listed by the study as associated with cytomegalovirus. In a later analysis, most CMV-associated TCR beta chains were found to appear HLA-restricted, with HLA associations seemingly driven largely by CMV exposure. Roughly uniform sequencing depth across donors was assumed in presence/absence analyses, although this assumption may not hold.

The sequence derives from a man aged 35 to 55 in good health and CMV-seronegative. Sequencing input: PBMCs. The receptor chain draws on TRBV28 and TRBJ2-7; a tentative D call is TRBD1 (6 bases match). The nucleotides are TGTGCCAGCAGACCAACGGGACAAGGGTACGAGCAGTACTTC. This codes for CASRPTGQGYEQYF.